This entry describes one TCR beta chain. This record belongs to a study of neoadjuvant anti-PD-1 for oral cavity cancer. Turning to the study itself: Around day 43, patients without progression received a fourth nivolumab dose before surgery.

Measured with immunoSEQ multiplex PCR; TCRdb has only the in-frame clones, and not every one. Of over 7,500 clones in the sample, about three fifths were seen once. Noted time point: after neoadjuvant nivolumab, at surgical resection. The TCR sequence derives from a person between 40 and 79 years old with oral cavity squamous cell carcinoma. The specimen was PBMCs, collected after nivolumab (anti-PD-1) treatment.

CDR3 nucleotide sequence: TGTGCCAGCAGTCCCATAGCGGGAGCGATCACCGGGGAGCTGTTTTTT. Its translation: CASSPIAGAITGELFF. This chain joins TRBV7-3 and TRBJ2-2, with TRBD2 identical over 9 bases. Germline trimming cut 6 bases from V and 4 bases from J; bases unmatched to any gene: 9. The CDR3 sequence is 16 residues long. Germline CDR1 reads SGHTA; CDR2 reads FQGTGA.